Here is one TCR beta chain with its context. Antigen: not known. The data originate from a study of PD-L1 blockade in urothelial cancer. Study overall: At some point between 2013 and 2014, patients got going on atezolizumab, taking 1,200 mg intravenously every 3 weeks. Patients arrived having already received 0 to 3 prior chemotherapy regimens. Blood analyses occurred 3 weeks (second dose) and 6 weeks post treatment start. Study results and caveats: For durable-benefit patients, tumor-associated blood clones expanded more at 3 weeks.

V lost 6 bases and J lost 7; bases outside the gene matches: 6. CDR1 is MNHEY and CDR2 is SVGAGI in the germline V gene. The CDR3 has 14 amino acids. Assay used: immunoSEQ multiplex PCR; TCRdb lists only in-frame clones, some missing. This sample has some 45,000 clones, with around 89% found just once. The rearrangement joins TRBV6-5 to TRBJ2-1; 10 bases agree with TRBD1. The sequence was collected from a man older than 75 with urothelial cancer. Sequenced here: PBMCs, sampled around atezolizumab (anti-PD-L1) treatment. CDR3 sequence (DNA): TGTGCCAGCAGGCGGGACAGGGGAGGAAATGAGCAGTTCTTC. This encodes CASRRDRGGNEQFF.